This passage covers 14 T cell receptor beta chains from one sample sequenced in a study of beta chain features in type 1 diabetes. The entirety of the isolated RNA underwent reverse transcription, so expressed TCRB transcripts were sequenced. Data came from immunoSEQ multiplex PCR; TCRdb stores just in-frame clones and leaves some out. Of some 180,000 clones in the sample, 10% to 15% were seen once. The sequenced sample consisted of central memory CD4+ T cells from blood. The receptors stem from a young woman in good health.

The sample holds a few counts of this clone. This sequence joins TRBV30 and TRBJ2-5, with 8 positions matching TRBD1. The CDR3 length is 14 residues. V was pared by 7 bases and J by 7 bases, with 14 bases of the junction left unmatched. Germline CDR1 and CDR2: GTSNPN and SVGIG (reference sequence). CDR3 amino acids: CAYKTGTGEGTQYF. CDR3 coding DNA: TGTGCCTACAAAACCGGGACAGGCGAAGGGACCCAGTACTTC.

In this sample, this clone turned up a few times. This rearrangement joins TRBV6-5 to TRBJ1-2; no definite D call. Between the trimmed V and J ends, which lost 6 bases and 4 bases, there was a span of 12 bases. The length of the CDR3 is 13 residues. In germline, CDR1 is MNHEY, CDR2 SVGAGI. CDR3 protein: CASRPPGSYGYTF. Written as DNA, the CDR3 is TGTGCCAGCAGACCCCCCGGGAGCTATGGCTACACCTTC.

This clone was seen only a few times. The V gene is TRBV5-1, the J gene TRBJ2-3; TRBD1 matches 12 bases. The V and J ends lost 4 bases and 6 bases, in that order; junction bases with no gene match: 9. CDR1 and CDR2 from the germline V gene are SGHRS and YFSETQ. This CDR3 is 16 amino acids long. CDR3 nucleotides: TGCGCCAGCAGCCGAGTCCCCGGGACAGGGGGCGATACGCAGTATTTT. Amino acid sequence: CASSRVPGTGGDTQYF.

The J gene is TRBJ2-7, the V gene TRBV15; weak D call: TRBD2 (6 bases). Germline CDR1 is LNHNV and CDR2 is YYDKDF (reference sequence). Trimming pared 0 bases from V and 4 bases from J, leaving 13 bases between. There are 15 residues in the CDR3. CDR3 region: CATSRDLSGSYEQYF. CDR3 sequence (DNA): TGTGCCACCAGCAGAGATCTTAGCGGCTCTTACGAGCAGTACTTC.

The chain has TRBV19 and TRBJ2-5; D perhaps matches TRBD1 (6 bases). Between the trimmed V and J ends, which lost 5 bases and 7 bases, there was a span of 17 bases. CDR1 is LNHDA and CDR2 is SQIVND in the germline V gene (reference sequence). The CDR3 covers 14 residues. In DNA, the CDR3 is TGTGCCAGTAGTGGGGGACACCCCACGAGGACCCAGTACTTC. It encodes CASSGGHPTRTQYF.

This clone appeared a few times. V usage is TRBV28 and J usage is TRBJ2-7; D is uncertain. Germline values: CDR1 MDHEN, CDR2 SYDVKM. The CDR3 spans 11 residues. With 8 bases removed from V and 3 bases from J, the gap between germline ends came to 8 bases. As DNA, the CDR3 is TGTGCCAGCCAGACAAACTACGAGCAGTACTTC. It is translated as CASQTNYEQYF.

This clone was detected only a few times. The gene calls are TRBV30 and TRBJ2-1, with D maybe TRBD2 (5 bases). V was shortened by 7 bases and J by 2 bases, with 15 bases between the two germline ends. This CDR3 has 14 residues. Germline V gives CDR1 GTSNPN, CDR2 SVGIG (reference sequence). CDR3 amino acids: CALRGRGTYNEQFF. CDR3 DNA: TGTGCCTTAAGAGGGAGAGGAACCTACAATGAGCAGTTCTTC.

V and J are TRBV28 and TRBJ2-1; 9 bases map to TRBD2. This CDR3 comprises 15 residues. Per the germline V gene, CDR1 is MDHEN and CDR2 is SYDVKM. Trimming cost V 3 bases and J 7 bases; bases outside gene matches: 7. CDR3 bases: TGTGCCAGCAGTTTTAGGACTAGCGTAATAAATGAGCAGTTCTTC. This codes for CASSFRTSVINEQFF.

This clone has only one observation. The rearrangement links TRBV23-1 to TRBJ2-1; a weak D match, TRBD2 (6 bases). TRBV23-1 is placed among ORFs of uncertain function. V gave up 3 bases and J gave up 9 bases, with 21 bases separating them. CDR3 length: 16 amino acids. CDR3 nucleotides: TGCGCCAGCAGTCACCCTAGCGCCAAGGGTTTCTGTGAGCAGTTCTTC. It codes for CASSHPSAKGFCEQFF.

In its sample, this clone was seen a few times. The V and J genes are TRBV27 and TRBJ2-2, with unresolved D. Looked up from germline, CDR1 is MNHEY and CDR2 is SMNVEV (reference sequence). Trimming took 2 bases from V and 1 from J, leaving 8 bases between them. There are 15 residues in the CDR3. The CDR3 coding sequence is TGTGCCAGCAGTTTAGGCCTTCTGAACACCGGGGAGCTGTTTTTT. It specifies CASSLGLLNTGELFF.

This clone was recorded many times. The V call is TRBV30, the J call TRBJ2-5; a weak D match, TRBD1 (6 bases). This CDR3 has 14 amino acids. Deletions cut 1 base from V and 7 bases from J, with 16 bases between. Germline loops: CDR1 GTSNPN, CDR2 SVGIG (reference sequence). The CDR3 DNA follows: TGTGCCTGGAGTGCCCGAGACAGGCCGTCGACCCAGTACTTC. It yields the protein CAWSARDRPSTQYF.

The V call is TRBV15, the J call TRBJ1-1, with D uncertain. The ends were cut back, 0 bases at V and 3 bases at J, with 8 bases in the middle. The length of the CDR3 is 14 residues. The germline V gene encodes CDR1 LNHNV and CDR2 YYDKDF (reference sequence). The CDR3 nucleotides are TGTGCCACCAGCAGAGAAGCGAGATACACTGAAGCTTTCTTT. Translated, it gives CATSREARYTEAFF. The full variable domain, in which reference TRBV15 and TRBJ1-1 provide the parts outside the CDR3, is DAMVIQNPRYQVTQFGKPVTLSCSQTLNHNVMYWYQQKSSQAPKLLFHYYDKDFNNEADTPDNFQSRRPNTSFCFLDIRSPGLGDTAMYLCATSREARYTEAFFGQGTRLTVV.

The count of this clone is one. The chain is built from TRBV25-1 and TRBJ2-1; 9 nucleotides agree with TRBD2. V was clipped by 5 bases and J by 7 bases; unmatched bases: 15. CDR3 length: 17 residues. The germline V gene has CDR1 MGHDK and CDR2 SYGVNS. The CDR3 DNA follows: TGTGCCAGCAGTAGAATAGCGGGAGAGTTATTTGGGAATGAGCAGTTCTTC. Residues: CASSRIAGELFGNEQFF.

This clone was counted only a few times. V gene TRBV28 combines with J gene TRBJ1-5; TRBD1 might be the D (6 bases). Trimming shortened V by 8 bases and J by 3 bases, and 17 bases separated the two germline ends. Germline values: CDR1 MDHEN, CDR2 SYDVKM. CDR3 length: 15 amino acids. In nucleotides, the CDR3 is TGTGCCAGCGCCCGCCCCTGGGACAACAATCAGCCCCAGCATTTT. It translates to CASARPWDNNQPQHF.